This TCR beta chain was sequenced in a study of PD-1 blockade in classical Hodgkin lymphoma. General study points: Newly diagnosed patients were reported to exhibit reduced baseline TCR diversity relative to healthy donors.

Relapse was seen in all patients after autologous stem cell transplantation, and brentuximab vedotin exposure was variable. Best overall response was complete response, partial response or progressive disease in these relapsed/refractory classical Hodgkin lymphoma patients. With V trimmed by 4 bases and J by 2 bases, 8 bases remained unmatched. The length of the CDR3 is 15 residues. Per the germline V gene, CDR1 is SGHDT and CDR2 is YYEEEE. Sequencing used immunoSEQ multiplex PCR; TCRdb keeps in-frame clones, though not all of them. The table has about 98,000 clones, roughly 89% seen once. A few counts support this clone. Its antigen is as yet unknown.

The TCR sequence derives from a human donor with classical Hodgkin lymphoma. V usage is TRBV5-6 and J usage is TRBJ1-1; 7 bases align to TRBD1. The sample was peripheral blood mononuclear cells (PBMCs), taken at baseline. The DNA for the CDR3 is TGTGCCAGCAGCACCTTGGACAGGCCAAACACTGAAGCTTTCTTT. Its translation is CASSTLDRPNTEAFF.